This T cell receptor beta chain comes out of a study of radiotherapy plus CTLA-4 blockade in lung cancer. The CDR3 is 12 amino acids. The V end lost 2 bases, the J end lost 8 bases, and 9 bases lay between the germline ends. The germline V gene encodes CDR1 SGHTA and CDR2 FQGTGA. Using immunoSEQ multiplex PCR, the repertoire was profiled, and TCRdb retains in-frame clones only, with some absent. The sample includes nearly 110,000 clones, 85% to 90% of them seen just once. Sequenced material: peripheral blood, taken from a patient treated with radiotherapy plus ipilimumab. This rearrangement joins TRBV7-3 to TRBJ1-1; D is ambiguous. The clonotype comes from a human donor with non-small cell lung cancer that progressed on radiotherapy plus ipilimumab. Some clones in this sample may be carry-over from other donors' samples. The CDR3 DNA is TGTGCCAGCAGCTTAGGCCCTTGGGAAGCTTTCTTT. This gives the protein CASSLGPWEAFF.